A selection of T cell receptor beta chains follows, all from one sample in a study of blood T cell repertoires in COVID-19. Data came from immunoSEQ multiplex PCR; TCRdb stores just in-frame clones and leaves some out. The sample contains around 180,000 clones, approximately 90% of which appear only once. The sequenced material came from peripheral blood. Every receptor here comes from a human donor in a cohort sampled during active COVID-19. The conserved cysteine and the conserved F or W are not part of the CDR3 here. The D gene is left open where the match is weak. The size of a clone is reported for some rows only, either as once, few or many, or as a class for expanded clones.

D gene: NA; clone size: NA; J gene: TRBJ1-5; V gene: TRBV6-2/TRBV6-3; CDR3 protein: ASSYKDISLGNQPQH
D gene: TRBD1; clone size: NA; J gene: TRBJ2-7; V gene: TRBV9; CDR3 protein: ASSVGTGPYEQY
D gene: NA; clone size: NA; J gene: TRBJ2-2; V gene: TRBV5-1; CDR3 protein: ASSLGPRRGGTGELF
D gene: TRBD1; clone size: NA; J gene: TRBJ1-6; V gene: TRBV4-2; CDR3 protein: ASSPWRPFTGTGEPNSPLH
D gene: NA; clone size: NA; J gene: TRBJ1-5; V gene: TRBV10-3; CDR3 protein: AISEGGGQPQH
D gene: TRBD2; clone size: NA; J gene: TRBJ2-3; V gene: TRBV7-2; CDR3 protein: ASSLGSLTSADTQY
D gene: TRBD1; clone size: NA; J gene: TRBJ2-2; V gene: TRBV24-1; CDR3 protein: ATSAGTGTGAGGELF
D gene: TRBD2; clone size: NA; J gene: TRBJ2-5; V gene: TRBV11-2; CDR3 protein: ASSSGGETQY
D gene: NA; clone size: NA; J gene: TRBJ2-3; V gene: TRBV2; CDR3 protein: ASSGALGWDTQY
D gene: NA; clone size: NA; J gene: TRBJ2-2; V gene: TRBV11-3; CDR3 protein: ASSLTGSGELF
D gene: TRBD1; clone size: NA; J gene: TRBJ1-1; V gene: TRBV12-3/TRBV12-4; CDR3 protein: ASSLRGGVEAF
D gene: TRBD2; clone size: NA; J gene: TRBJ2-5; V gene: TRBV3-1/TRBV3-2; CDR3 protein: ASSLRTSGSETQY
D gene: NA; clone size: NA; J gene: TRBJ2-1; V gene: TRBV7-9; CDR3 protein: ASSTPGLPVEF
D gene: TRBD1; clone size: NA; J gene: TRBJ1-5; V gene: TRBV7-2; CDR3 protein: ASSRTGGYNQPQH
D gene: TRBD1; clone size: NA; J gene: TRBJ1-5; V gene: TRBV7-6; CDR3 protein: ASSPGTGKGQPQH
D gene: TRBD1; clone size: NA; J gene: TRBJ1-4; V gene: TRBV7-9; CDR3 protein: ASSPWTGDEKLF
D gene: NA; clone size: NA; J gene: TRBJ2-1; V gene: TRBV2; CDR3 protein: AIPSGGDNEQF
D gene: TRBD2; clone size: NA; J gene: TRBJ2-1; V gene: TRBV24-1; CDR3 protein: ATSDGLAGPYNEQF
D gene: TRBD2; clone size: once; J gene: TRBJ2-1; V gene: TRBV28; CDR3 protein: ASSLGVGTSGRMDEQF
D gene: TRBD1; clone size: NA; J gene: TRBJ1-2; V gene: TRBV10-3; CDR3 protein: AISGTALGGYT
D gene: TRBD2; clone size: NA; J gene: TRBJ2-1; V gene: TRBV19; CDR3 protein: ASLNPGLAGVEQF
D gene: NA; clone size: NA; J gene: TRBJ1-1; V gene: TRBV4-2; CDR3 protein: ASSQELGAVFTEAF
D gene: NA; clone size: once; J gene: TRBJ1-2; V gene: TRBV3-1/TRBV3-2; CDR3 protein: ASSQGTQGSYGYT
D gene: TRBD2; clone size: NA; J gene: TRBJ2-1; V gene: TRBV6-2/TRBV6-3; CDR3 protein: ASSYASGYNEQF
D gene: TRBD1; clone size: NA; J gene: TRBJ2-7; V gene: TRBV7-9; CDR3 protein: ASSSDRGPRYEQY
D gene: NA; clone size: NA; J gene: TRBJ2-5; V gene: TRBV19; CDR3 protein: ASSRGLAFETQY
D gene: TRBD1; clone size: NA; J gene: TRBJ2-4; V gene: TRBV30; CDR3 protein: AWDRANIQY
D gene: NA; clone size: once; J gene: TRBJ2-3; V gene: TRBV29-1; CDR3 protein: SVGYGQRDTQY
D gene: NA; clone size: NA; J gene: TRBJ2-3; V gene: TRBV7-2; CDR3 protein: ASSRTQGRFDTQY
D gene: NA; clone size: NA; J gene: TRBJ2-7; V gene: TRBV7-9; CDR3 protein: ASSDFSYEQY
D gene: TRBD2; clone size: NA; J gene: TRBJ2-2; V gene: TRBV6-1; CDR3 protein: ASSAPHMGLAGLGGELF
D gene: TRBD2; clone size: NA; J gene: TRBJ2-7; V gene: TRBV19; CDR3 protein: ASSIRGLAGGPFGEQY
D gene: TRBD1; clone size: NA; J gene: TRBJ1-3; V gene: TRBV4-3; CDR3 protein: ASSQDRQGAGGNTIY
D gene: NA; clone size: few; J gene: TRBJ2-4; V gene: TRBV7-2; CDR3 protein: ASREGAKNIQY
D gene: TRBD1; clone size: NA; J gene: TRBJ1-1; V gene: TRBV6-5; CDR3 protein: ASRLQGQVTEAF
D gene: NA; clone size: NA; J gene: TRBJ2-1; V gene: TRBV12-2; CDR3 protein: ASRKQTGGYNEQF
D gene: TRBD2; clone size: NA; J gene: TRBJ2-7; V gene: TRBV6-2/TRBV6-3; CDR3 protein: ASSYIAGSFGEQY
D gene: NA; clone size: NA; J gene: TRBJ1-5; V gene: TRBV28; CDR3 protein: ASSGEPGGNQPQH
D gene: TRBD1; clone size: once; J gene: TRBJ1-1; V gene: TRBV7-9; CDR3 protein: ASSHRDREGLGAF
D gene: NA; clone size: NA; J gene: TRBJ2-1; V gene: TRBV3-1/TRBV3-2; CDR3 protein: ASPACGGYNEQF
D gene: TRBD2; clone size: once; J gene: TRBJ2-3; V gene: TRBV10-1; CDR3 protein: ASKPGLATDTQY
D gene: NA; clone size: NA; J gene: TRBJ1-5; V gene: TRBV6-5; CDR3 protein: ASSQIRGGNQPQH
D gene: NA; clone size: NA; J gene: TRBJ1-1; V gene: TRBV19; CDR3 protein: ASSRDGNTEAF
D gene: TRBD1; clone size: once; J gene: TRBJ1-1; V gene: TRBV19; CDR3 protein: ASKPEGQGPGTEAF